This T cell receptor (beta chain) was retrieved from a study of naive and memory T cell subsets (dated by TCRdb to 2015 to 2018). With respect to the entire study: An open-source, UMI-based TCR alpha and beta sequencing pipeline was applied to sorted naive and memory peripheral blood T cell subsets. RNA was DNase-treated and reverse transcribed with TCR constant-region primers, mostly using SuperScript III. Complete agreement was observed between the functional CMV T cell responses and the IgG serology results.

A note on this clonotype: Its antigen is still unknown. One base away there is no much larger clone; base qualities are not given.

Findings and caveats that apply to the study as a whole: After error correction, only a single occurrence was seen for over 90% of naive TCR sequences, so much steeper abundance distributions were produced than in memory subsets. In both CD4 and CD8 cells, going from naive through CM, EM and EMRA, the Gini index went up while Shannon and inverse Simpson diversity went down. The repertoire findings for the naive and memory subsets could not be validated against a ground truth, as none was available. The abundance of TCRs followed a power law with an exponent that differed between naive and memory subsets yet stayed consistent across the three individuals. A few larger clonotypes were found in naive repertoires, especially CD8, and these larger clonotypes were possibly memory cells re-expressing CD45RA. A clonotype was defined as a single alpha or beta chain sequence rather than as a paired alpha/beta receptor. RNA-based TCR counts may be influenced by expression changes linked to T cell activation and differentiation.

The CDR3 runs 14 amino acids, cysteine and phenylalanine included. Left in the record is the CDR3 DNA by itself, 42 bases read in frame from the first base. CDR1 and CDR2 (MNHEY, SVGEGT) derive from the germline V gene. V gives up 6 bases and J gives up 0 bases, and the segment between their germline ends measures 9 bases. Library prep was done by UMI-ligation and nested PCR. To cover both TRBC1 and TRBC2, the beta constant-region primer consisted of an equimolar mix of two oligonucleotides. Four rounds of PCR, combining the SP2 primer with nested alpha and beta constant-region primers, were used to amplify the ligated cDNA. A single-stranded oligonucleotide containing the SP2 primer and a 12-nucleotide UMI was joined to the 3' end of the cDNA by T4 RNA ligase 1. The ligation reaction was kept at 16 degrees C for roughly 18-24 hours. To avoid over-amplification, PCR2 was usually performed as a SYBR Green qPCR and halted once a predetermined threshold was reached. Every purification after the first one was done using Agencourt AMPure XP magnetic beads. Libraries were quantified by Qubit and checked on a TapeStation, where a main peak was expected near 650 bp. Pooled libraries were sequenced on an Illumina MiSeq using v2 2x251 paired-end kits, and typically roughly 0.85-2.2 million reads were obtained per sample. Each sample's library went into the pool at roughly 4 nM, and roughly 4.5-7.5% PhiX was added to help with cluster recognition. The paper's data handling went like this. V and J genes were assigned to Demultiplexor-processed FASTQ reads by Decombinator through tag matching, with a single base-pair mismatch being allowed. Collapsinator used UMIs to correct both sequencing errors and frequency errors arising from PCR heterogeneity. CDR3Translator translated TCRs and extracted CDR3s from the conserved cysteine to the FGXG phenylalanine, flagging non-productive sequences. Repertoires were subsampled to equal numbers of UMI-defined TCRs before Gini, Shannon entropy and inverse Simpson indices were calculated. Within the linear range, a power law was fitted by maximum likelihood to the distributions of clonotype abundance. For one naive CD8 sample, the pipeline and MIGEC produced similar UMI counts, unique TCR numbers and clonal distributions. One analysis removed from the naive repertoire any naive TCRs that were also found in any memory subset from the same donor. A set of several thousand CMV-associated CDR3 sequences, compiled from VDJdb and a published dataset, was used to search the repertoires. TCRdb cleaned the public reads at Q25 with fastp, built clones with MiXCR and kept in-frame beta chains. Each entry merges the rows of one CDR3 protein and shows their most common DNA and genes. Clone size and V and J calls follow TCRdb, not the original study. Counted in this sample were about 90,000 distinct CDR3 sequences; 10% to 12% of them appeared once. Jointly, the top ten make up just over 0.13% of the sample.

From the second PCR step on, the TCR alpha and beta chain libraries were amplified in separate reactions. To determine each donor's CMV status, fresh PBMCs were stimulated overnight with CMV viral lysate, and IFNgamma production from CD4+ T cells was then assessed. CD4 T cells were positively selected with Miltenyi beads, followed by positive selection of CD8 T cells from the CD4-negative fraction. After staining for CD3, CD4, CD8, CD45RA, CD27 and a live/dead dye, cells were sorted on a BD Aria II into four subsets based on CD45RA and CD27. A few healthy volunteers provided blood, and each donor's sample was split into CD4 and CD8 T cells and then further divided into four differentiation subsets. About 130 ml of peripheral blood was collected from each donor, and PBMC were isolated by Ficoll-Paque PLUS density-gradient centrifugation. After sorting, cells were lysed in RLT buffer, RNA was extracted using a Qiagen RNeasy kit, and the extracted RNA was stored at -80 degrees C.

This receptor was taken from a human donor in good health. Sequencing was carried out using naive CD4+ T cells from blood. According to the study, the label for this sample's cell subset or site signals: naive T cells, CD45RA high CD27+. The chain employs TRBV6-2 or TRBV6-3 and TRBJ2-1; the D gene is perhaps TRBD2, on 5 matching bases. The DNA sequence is TGTGCCAGCAGACGCCGGGGCTCCTACAATGAGCAGTTCTTC. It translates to CASRRRGSYNEQFF.